This TCR beta chain was profiled in a study of cytomegalovirus exposure and HLA in healthy donors listed by TCRdb under 2017. With regard to the full study: An earlier analysis of several hundred of the donors reported roughly 270 Gb of sequence data and some 120 million unique TCR beta sequences from some 180 million T cells. The study aimed to test whether signatures of past pathogen exposure could be identified by cataloging public T cell receptors. Roughly 5 DR-DQ haplotypes were handled as single units for association and clustering, since linkage in the cohort was strong. An early release covering some 640 HLA-typed donors comprised about 300 gigabases of sequencing data and approximately 80 million unique TCR sequences. A later genetic analysis used genome-wide SNP genotypes for about three fifths of the roughly 700 donors, treating that subset as a discovery cohort. To predict cytomegalovirus infection status, the study combined high-throughput TCR immunosequencing, statistical association of individual TCRs with disease status, and machine learning. Among about 370 genotyped donors of the cohort, an average of around 250,000 unique TCR beta nucleotide sequences was sequenced per donor, of which 15% to 20% were non-productive. Donor age, sex, ethnicity and CMV serostatus were collected together with the repertoire data. Using immunosequencing, the study profiled T cell repertoires from some 670 subjects and related those repertoires to cytomegalovirus serostatus. The number of typed donors differed by locus: about 620-640 for A, B, C, DRB1 and DQB1; approximately 520 for DQA1; 606 for DPA1; and around 450 for DPB1. Every discovery cohort repertoire had been produced on one sequencing platform. A later analysis re-analyzed previously published TCR beta repertoires from roughly 600 donors and added high-resolution HLA genotyping to study TCR occurrence patterns. In addition to the first cohort of around 670 subjects, a separate validation cohort of 100 to 150 different subjects was used. Rather than drawing on any new phenotypic data, the later analysis identified candidate immune exposures from TCR beta sequences and the way those sequences occurred across donors. An earlier analysis of around 580 of the donors used high-throughput TCR beta sequencing to judge whether each TCR beta V gene segment behaved as functional or pseudogenic. HLA typing covered class I and class II loci at four-digit resolution. Of the approximately 370 genotyped donors, roughly 80% were placed in the genetic ancestry cluster associated with self-reported Caucasian donors.

The library came from the immunoSEQ multiplex PCR assay. A mixture of 60 forward primers for TCR Vbeta segments and 13 reverse primers for TCR Jbeta segments was used in the multiplex PCR. The CDR3 region of rearranged TCR beta genes was amplified from genomic DNA by a multiplex PCR assay. Amplified TCR beta libraries were sequenced as 87-base-pair reads on the Illumina HiSeq System. The paper's processing steps were these. A later analysis counted about 80 million unique TCR beta chains across the 666 repertoires, and around 9.9 million of these chains were shared by at least two donors. Raw reads were error-corrected and collapsed into unique sequences with a nearest-neighbor algorithm that merged closely related sequences to remove PCR and sequencing errors. To assign V, D and J gene segments, CDR3 sequences were aligned to IMGT reference sequences. For a sequence to be retained, at least a six-nucleotide match to both a V gene segment and a J gene segment was required. Rearrangements were classified as productive when the CDR3 lacked stop codons and remained in frame with V and J, and all other rearrangements were classified as non-productive. Following IMGT convention, CDR3 was defined as the stretch from the second conserved V-encoded cysteine up to the conserved J-encoded phenylalanine. Sequences without an unambiguous match to a single V gene segment were excluded from the earlier analysis of a few hundred of the donors. In an earlier analysis of some 590 of the donors, a V segment was called functional when productive rearrangements were above 56.7%, and segregating when the standard deviation between donors exceeded 5%. A statistical classification framework was built for diagnosing cytomegalovirus status from the catalog of TCR beta chain sequences. In a later analysis, TCR nucleotide sequences were compared against IMGT/GENE-DB human TR gene sequences so that V and J genes could be assigned. A later analysis assigned CDR3 sequences and most-parsimonious VDJ recombination scenarios with the TCRdist pipeline. A later analysis defined each TCR beta chain by its CDR3 amino acid sequence plus V-gene family, and excluded reads lacking a unique V-gene family. In a later analysis, 500 to 650 highly shared, low-generation-probability nucleotide sequences were removed to address suspected cross-contamination and a sequencing artifact. In a later analysis, a clonal expansion index was calculated for each public chain from normalized within-repertoire ranks of inferred template counts. In a later analysis, generation probabilities were computed using a VDJ recombination model fitted to out-of-frame rearrangements, and the results were checked against IGoR. In a later analysis, hypergeometric tests were used to score TCR-TCR, TCR-HLA and TCR-CMV co-occurrence, with a repertoire-size bias correction applied to TCR pairs. To estimate false discovery rates, a later analysis permuted the HLA or CMV assignments 20 times. A later analysis grouped co-occurring TCRs with DBSCAN, adding TCRdist sequence similarity when clustering within HLA-allele-positive subsets. Co-occurrence clustering excluded repertoires with fewer than 30,000 or more than 120,000 public chains, plus five with anomalous nucleotide sharing. Held by TCRdb, this immuneACCESS table contains in-frame sequences only and omits some clones. Under half of the omission traces to an unresolved V gene where checked; the cause of the rest is unknown. V and J calls and clone size follow that table, whereas D and trimming were derived from the DNA. This sample lists approximately 200,000 clones; approximately 79% were detected once. The ten largest clones represent around 1.6% of the sample.

Summary of the overall study and its limitations: The classifier was reported to diagnose cytomegalovirus status with high specificity and sensitivity in both the original cohort and the validation cohort. A group of highly shared sequence variants was considered likely to be a technical artifact of the sequencing pipeline. In a later analysis, around 17,000 TCR beta sequences were associated with specific HLA alleles at a false discovery rate of 0.05. V-gene and J-gene trimming of TCR beta chains was associated with a missense DCLRE1C variant in a later genetic analysis, and the association was replicated in an independent cohort. Some IMGT-functional V segments, including TRBV6-2 and TRBV6-3, could not be distinguished by the 87-base-pair reads and were therefore excluded. Compared with equally common non-associated chains, HLA-associated TCR beta chains in a later analysis were more clonally expanded and had lower generation probabilities. The study gave a list of over 150 TCR beta chains associated with cytomegalovirus. Because HLA typing was missing for some donors at each locus, association tests included only the typed subset. In a later analysis, the rate of TCR association differed among HLA loci, with DRB1 alleles having the most associated TCRs and HLA-C alleles having the fewest. Most TCR sequences were seen in very few donors, while some public TCRs were found in many individuals. A further reported finding was that TCR beta sequences accurately predicted the HLA-A and HLA-B alleles for most subjects in the first cohort. According to a later genetic analysis, donors in an Asian-associated ancestry cluster had fewer N-insertions in productive TCRs than the approximately 710-donor mean. This cohort had only TCR beta chains sequenced, and the lack of alpha or paired-chain data limited which features could be detected. When HLA alleles, especially DR and DQ, strongly co-occurred, TCR associations were difficult to assign to individual alleles. In vitro tests confirmed that three of the cytomegalovirus-associated TCR beta chains recognize cytomegalovirus antigens. A later analysis found that most CMV-associated TCR beta chains appeared HLA-restricted, with HLA associations seemingly driven largely by CMV exposure. In an earlier analysis of around 500 of the donors, most TCR beta V segments appeared in productive rearrangements about 90% or about 30% of the time, broadly matching IMGT annotations. According to a later analysis, parvovirus B19, influenza, CMV and Epstein-Barr virus appeared linked to several top co-occurrence clusters. Presence/absence analyses assumed roughly uniform sequencing depth across donors, an assumption that may not hold. It was suggested by the authors that the approach could potentially be generalized to other disease states and immunological phenotypes. The earlier analysis of nearly 600 of the donors excluded some 15 rarely observed V segments, including chromosome 9 orphons, because counts were too low. Linkage disequilibrium might explain the correlated functional status among segregating V segments, but an unknown experimental factor could not be ruled out. CMV serostatus was the only immune exposure information available for the cohort.

Including cysteine and phenylalanine, the CDR3 has 15 amino acids. Left in the record is the CDR3 DNA by itself, 45 bases read in frame from the first base. From a lookup of the germline V gene (reference sequence), CDR1 and CDR2 are PRHDT and FYEKMQ. The germline ends are 10 bases apart after V is trimmed by 0 bases and J by 1 base. On this clone: Its antigen is still unknown. Base qualities are not recorded, but no much larger clone differs from it by a single base.

In total, about 650 healthy bone marrow donors made up the cohort. All cohort members were sampled while nominally healthy, although unrecorded immune exposures were likely present. The donor tested CMV seronegative and was one of the 352 seronegative cohort members. A peripheral blood sample was collected from each donor, and TCR beta sequencing was performed on peripheral blood mononuclear cells. Genomic DNA extraction from the blood cell samples was performed with the Qiagen DNeasy Blood Extraction Kit. The rearranged chain carries TRBV13 and TRBJ2-7; no D gene can be assigned with confidence. The origin of this receptor is a woman between 18 and 29 years old in good health and CMV-seronegative. The specimen was PBMCs. The nucleotide sequence reads as follows: TGTGCCAGCAGCTTAGGGGCGGCTCCTTCCTACGAGCAGTACTTC. It specifies CASSLGAAPSYEQYF. Beyond the CDR3, the reference TRBV13 and TRBJ2-7 genes provide the residues; the full variable domain reads: AAGVIQSPRHLIKEKRETATLKCYPIPRHDTVYWYQQGPGQDPQFLISFYEKMQSDKGSIPDRFSAQQFSDYHSELNMSSLELGDSALYFCASSLGAAPSYEQYFGPGTRLTVT.